These 31 T cell receptor beta chains share one sample of origin, sequenced in a study of post-analysis software for immune sequencing data. Whole-study findings and limits: A few TRBV segments appeared more often in patients than in controls, and TRBV5-6, TRBV5-1 and TRBV20-1 were among these.

cDNA libraries of TCR beta carried unique molecular identifiers. Via MiXCR, TCRdb re-called the PCR reads, giving one row per CDR3 protein. Of a few hundred thousand distinct CDR3 sequences listed, around a third are singletons. These receptors' targets are unknown. The source material was blood. The receptors derive from a girl aged 10 to 17 with multiple sclerosis.

This CDR3 reads CASSSPSGKGSYNSPLHF. In nucleotides, the CDR3 is TGTGCCAGCAGTTCCCCTAGTGGAAAGGGGTCCTATAATTCACCCCTCCACTTT. V and J are TRBV27 and TRBJ1-6; weak D call: TRBD1 (5 bases). Per the germline V gene, CDR1 is MNHEY and CDR2 is SMNVEV (reference sequence). The CDR3 has 18 amino acids. Trimming took 4 bases from V and 1 from J, leaving 17 bases between them.

The CDR3 DNA reads TGTGCCAGCAGTTACTCGAAACCGGGCAAGAACTATGGCTACACCTTC. Translation gives CASSYSKPGKNYGYTF. This chain joins TRBV6-5 and TRBJ1-2; D is ambiguous. The germline gives CDR1 MNHEY, CDR2 SVGAGI. Trimming removed 0 bases at V and 2 bases at J, with 13 bases between. This CDR3 is built from 16 residues.

The chain is built from TRBV28 and TRBJ2-7, with TRBD1 identical over 7 bases. Trimming removed 4 bases from V and 2 bases from J; junction bases left unmatched: 8. The length of the CDR3 is 15 residues. CDR1 is MDHEN and CDR2 is SYDVKM in the germline V gene. In DNA form, the CDR3 reads TGTGCCAGCAGTTCTCCCCTAGGGGGCCCCTACGAGCAGTACTTC. Protein product: CASSSPLGGPYEQYF.

The chain uses TRBV7-9 and TRBJ1-2; D is undetermined. CDR1 is SEHNR and CDR2 is FQNEAQ in the germline V gene (reference sequence). The CDR3 runs to 13 residues. The germline V and J ends were trimmed by 5 bases and 8 bases, with 15 bases remaining between them. In DNA form, the CDR3 reads TGTGCCAGCAGCCCAGGCGGGGTCTGGGGCTACACCTTC. Translated: CASSPGGVWGYTF.

This clonotype showed up just once. The V and J genes are TRBV12-5 and TRBJ2-5; TRBD2 agrees at 7 bases. With V trimmed by 3 bases and J by 11 bases, 9 bases remained unmatched. This CDR3 has 13 amino acids. CDR1 is LGHNT, CDR2 FRNRAP, per germline. The CDR3 DNA is TGTGCTAGTGGTTTAAGCTCGGGGAGGGAGCAGTACTTC. As protein: CASGLSSGREQYF.

The V call is TRBV20-1, the J call TRBJ2-5; TRBD2 aligns across 7 bases. From germline, CDR1 is DFQATT and CDR2 SNEGSKA (reference sequence). V dropped 0 bases and J dropped 11; count of bases not matched to a gene: 18. The CDR3 has 16 amino acids. The CDR3: CSAREPPSGVTLEQYF. The DNA for the CDR3 is TGCAGTGCTAGAGAACCCCCCAGCGGGGTCACGTTAGAGCAGTACTTC.

This clonotype was observed a handful of times. The rearrangement links TRBV5-1 to TRBJ2-7, with D possibly being TRBD1 or TRBD2 (5 bases each). Trimming removed 6 bases from V and 0 bases from J, with 13 bases in between. This CDR3 has 14 amino acids. From germline, CDR1 is SGHRS and CDR2 YFSETQ. The CDR3 here is CASTEGTPSYEQYF. In DNA form, the CDR3 reads TGCGCCAGCACTGAAGGGACCCCCTCCTACGAGCAGTACTTC.

The chain has TRBV4-1 and TRBJ1-1, with 8 bases matching TRBD1. J gave up 1 base and V 1 base, and 5 bases lay outside the gene matches. The CDR3 is 16 amino acids. Germline V gene data show CDR1 as MGHRA and CDR2 as YSYEKL. The CDR3 nucleotides are TGCGCCAGCAGCCAAGCCGGGACAGGAGGGAACACTGAAGCTTTCTTT. Translated, it gives CASSQAGTGGNTEAFF.

This sequence joins TRBV28 and TRBJ1-5; unclear D gene. Germline loops: CDR1 MDHEN, CDR2 SYDVKM. CDR3 size: 11 residues. The V end lost 6 bases, the J end lost 6 bases, and 6 bases lay between the germline ends. CDR3 DNA: TGTGCCAGCAGGGGAGGTCAGCCCCAGCATTTT. This codes for CASRGGQPQHF.

This clonotype has more than one count but fewer than ten. The chain combines TRBV2 with TRBJ1-5; D uncertain. The V end was cut by 0 bases, the J end by 1 base, with 7 bases between. Per the germline V gene, CDR1 is SNHLY and CDR2 is FYNNEI. This CDR3 spans 15 amino acids. Here the CDR3 DNA reads TGTGCCAGCAGTGAAGCGCTTCGAAGCAATCAGCCCCAGCATTTT. This encodes CASSEALRSNQPQHF.

This clonotype was observed a handful of times. The chain recombines TRBV25-1 with TRBJ2-3, with unresolved D. Per the germline V gene, CDR1 is MGHDK and CDR2 is SYGVNS. Between the trimmed V and J ends, which lost 2 bases and 2 bases, there was a span of 8 bases. The CDR3 runs to 14 residues. The CDR3 DNA reads TGTGCCAGCAGTGAACCTCTGGCCACAGATACGCAGTATTTT. Its protein product is CASSEPLATDTQYF.

The chain carries TRBV12-3 or TRBV12-4 and TRBJ2-3, with D possibly TRBD2 on 6 matching bases. V lost 6 bases to trimming and J lost 0 bases, with 16 bases between them. The CDR3 is 16 amino acids. This chain's CDR3 is CASSPTSLPSTDTQYF. The CDR3 coding sequence is TGTGCCAGCAGCCCCACTAGCCTACCTAGCACAGATACGCAGTATTTT.

CDR3 DNA: TGTGCCTGGAGTCGGAGGGTAGCAGGGGAGCAGTACTTC. The encoded protein is CAWSRRVAGEQYF. The gene calls are TRBV30 and TRBJ2-5, with D perhaps given as TRBD1 or TRBD2 (6 bases each). V gave up 2 bases and J gave up 11 bases, with 18 bases separating them. Germline values: CDR1 GTSNPN, CDR2 SVGIG (reference sequence). The CDR3 sequence is 13 residues long. The complete variable domain, with remaining parts taken from reference TRBV30 and TRBJ2-5, reads SQTIHQWPATLVQPVGSPLSLECTVEGTSNPNLYWYRQAAGRGLQLLFYSVGIGQISSEVPQNLSASRPQDRQFILSSKKLLLSDSGFYLCAWSRRVAGEQYFGPGTRLLVL.

The chain carries TRBV20-1 and TRBJ2-7; 10 bases agree with TRBD2. TRBJ2-5 explains the end of the DNA better; the J call may be wrong. The CDR3 consists of 16 residues. Germline CDR1 is DFQATT and CDR2 is SNEGSKA (reference sequence). The CDR3 reads CSVLGRAGGPGETQYF. CDR3 coding DNA: TGCAGTGTCTTGGGTAGAGCGGGGGGGCCGGGGGAGACCCAGTACTTC.

The V and J genes are TRBV20-1 and TRBJ1-5; D is undetermined. The ends were cut back, 3 bases at V and 1 base at J, with 10 bases in the middle. The CDR3 runs to 14 residues. Germline values: CDR1 DFQATT, CDR2 SNEGSKA (reference sequence). The chain's CDR3 is CSASEVVSNQPQHF. The CDR3 DNA sequence: TGCAGTGCTAGCGAGGTCGTGAGCAATCAGCCCCAGCATTTT.

J is TRBJ2-3 and V is TRBV28, with 9 bases aligning to TRBD2. The CDR3 loop spans 15 amino acids. J gave up 1 base and V 6 bases, and 5 bases lay outside the gene matches. The V gene's germline CDR1 is MDHEN and CDR2 SYDVKM. DNA of the CDR3: TGTGCCAGCAGGCTGATAGCGGGGGGCACAGATACGCAGTATTTT. Translated: CASRLIAGGTDTQYF.

The chain couples TRBV29-1 to TRBJ1-5; 9 bases line up with TRBD1. In germline, CDR1 is SQVTM, CDR2 ANQGSEA. Trimming cost V 5 bases and J 4 bases; bases outside gene matches: 3. The CDR3 sequence is 13 residues long. For the CDR3, the DNA is TGCAGCGTTTCCGGACAGGGGAATCAGCCCCAGCATTTT. Its translation: CSVSGQGNQPQHF. The complete variable domain, with remaining parts taken from reference TRBV29-1 and TRBJ1-5, reads SAVISQKPSRDICQRGTSLTIQCQVDSQVTMMFWYRQQPGQSLTLIATANQGSEATYESGFVIDKFPISRPNLTFSTLTVSNMSPEDSSIYLCSVSGQGNQPQHFGDGTRLSIL.

The sample holds a few counts of this clonotype. J is TRBJ1-4 and V is TRBV27, with D possibly matching TRBD1 (6 bases). This CDR3 spans 13 amino acids. The V end lost 4 bases, the J end lost 10 bases, and 13 bases lay between the germline ends. Germline-derived CDR1 and CDR2 are MNHEY and SMNVEV (reference sequence). CDR3 bases: TGTGCCAGCAGTTCCGGGACATTGAGAAAACTGTTTTTT. Residues: CASSSGTLRKLFF.

The rearrangement joins TRBV7-2 to TRBJ2-5, with D possibly being TRBD2 (5 bases). Germline CDR1 SGHTA, CDR2 FQGNSA. V was pared by 1 base and J by 2 bases, with 11 bases between. The CDR3 covers 15 residues. Here the CDR3 reads CASSLGVRAQETQYF. The CDR3 DNA reads TGTGCCAGCAGCTTAGGGGTGCGGGCACAAGAGACCCAGTACTTC. Complete variable domain (other parts from reference TRBV7-2 and TRBJ2-5): GAGVSQSPSNKVTEKGKDVELRCDPISGHTALYWYRQSLGQGLEFLIYFQGNSAPDKSGLPSDRFSAERTGGSVSTLTIQRTQQEDSAVYLCASSLGVRAQETQYFGPGTRLLVL.

The gene calls are TRBV5-1 and TRBJ2-2; 9 nucleotides agree with TRBD1. Germline trimming cut 3 bases from V and 5 bases from J; bases unmatched to any gene: 5. Germline V gene sequence: CDR1 SGHRS, CDR2 YFSETQ. The CDR3 is 15 residues long. The CDR3: CASSSWDRETGELFF. The DNA for the CDR3 is TGCGCCAGCAGCTCCTGGGACAGGGAAACCGGGGAGCTGTTTTTT.

This chain joins TRBV20-1 and TRBJ2-5; D remains unclear. The CDR3 totals 12 residues. The V gene lost 5 bases and the J gene lost 5 bases, with 12 bases spanning the gap. In germline, CDR1 is DFQATT, CDR2 SNEGSKA (reference sequence). CDR3: CSARLTEETQYF. The DNA for the CDR3 is TGCAGTGCTCGACTGACGGAGGAGACCCAGTACTTC.

The chain has TRBV29-1 and TRBJ1-1; no reliable D call. Germline CDR1 SQVTM, CDR2 ANQGSEA. Trimming pared 3 bases from V and 5 bases from J, leaving 10 bases between. The CDR3 sequence is 12 residues long. CDR3 DNA: TGCAGCGTTGATGGATTGGGGACTGAAGCTTTCTTT. Protein product: CSVDGLGTEAFF.

This chain links TRBV29-1 with TRBJ1-5; perhaps TRBD1 as D (5 bases). Germline lookup yields CDR1 SQVTM and CDR2 ANQGSEA. The CDR3 extends over 13 amino acids. V lost 3 bases and J 4 bases, leaving 10 bases between the germline ends. For the CDR3, the DNA is TGCAGCGTTGAGACTGGGGGGAATCAGCCCCAGCATTTT. It specifies CSVETGGNQPQHF.

As concerns this clonotype: Relative to the germline gene, one junction end is altered; a read error may explain this. This chain joins TRBV4-1 and TRBJ2-1, with D possibly matching TRBD2 (6 bases). CDR1 and CDR2 (germline): MGHRA, YSYEKL. This CDR3 has 16 residues. The CDR3 is CAGSQGTLSSYNEQFF. In nucleotides, the CDR3 is TGCGCCGGCAGCCAAGGGACTCTTAGCTCCTACAATGAGCAGTTCTTC.

V and J are TRBV7-2 and TRBJ2-3; possibly TRBD2 for D (7 bases). The CDR3 spans 14 residues. V lost 6 bases to trimming and J lost 8 bases, with 18 bases between them. The germline CDR1 and CDR2 sequences are SGHTA and FQGNSA. CDR3 protein: CASSDGGAMVTQYF. DNA of the CDR3: TGTGCCAGCAGTGATGGGGGGGCGATGGTTACGCAGTATTTT.

This clonotype has just a few counts. V and J are TRBV11-2 and TRBJ1-6, with 7 bases fitting TRBD1. J lost 10 bases, V lost 0 bases, and 6 bases had no gene match. The CDR3 loop spans 15 amino acids. Germline V lookup: CDR1 SGHAT, CDR2 FQNNGV. CDR3 DNA sequence: TGTGCCAGCAGCTTAGATCGGACAGGATCGTCACCCCTCCACTTT. Its translation is CASSLDRTGSSPLHF.

This clonotype was detected only a few times. The V gene is TRBV5-1, the J gene TRBJ2-5; 8 bases agree with TRBD1. This CDR3 region has 16 residues. V lost 0 bases, J lost 2 bases, and 6 bases stayed unmatched. Germline assignment: CDR1 SGHRS and CDR2 YFSETQ. CDR3 in amino acids: CASSLVGQGGQETQYF. The CDR3 nucleotides read TGCGCCAGCAGCTTGGTCGGACAGGGAGGACAAGAGACCCAGTACTTC.

The V gene is TRBV12-3 or TRBV12-4, the J gene TRBJ2-5; possibly TRBD1 for D (6 bases). The CDR3 length is 14 residues. V was cut by 6 bases and J by 10 bases, with 21 bases left in between. CDR3 in DNA: TGTGCCAGCAGCCCGCAGAGCACAGGGCTCGGCCAGTACTTC. This gives the protein CASSPQSTGLGQYF.

This clonotype was observed a few times. The rearrangement joins TRBV12-3 or TRBV12-4 to TRBJ2-3, with 10 bases matching TRBD2. The CDR3 length is 15 residues. Trimming cost V 6 bases and J 3 bases; bases outside gene matches: 6. The CDR3 bases are TGTGCCAGCAGAACTAGCGGGGCTAGGACAGATACGCAGTATTTT. Translation gives CASRTSGARTDTQYF.

In DNA, the CDR3 is TGCAGTGCTCAAAACGCTGGCGGGGGGCGAGGGGAGACCCAGTACTTC. Translating it yields CSAQNAGGGRGETQYF. The rearrangement uses TRBV20-1 and TRBJ2-5; TRBD2 aligns across 8 bases. CDR3 length: 16 amino acids. CDR1 and CDR2 from the germline V gene are DFQATT and SNEGSKA (reference sequence). The trim removed 5 bases at V and 5 bases at J, leaving 16 bases unmatched.

The CDR3 sequence: CASTSPTSDTQYF. The CDR3 DNA is TGTGCCAGCACCTCCCCCACTAGTGATACGCAGTATTTT. The J gene is TRBJ2-3, the V gene TRBV6-5; D perhaps matches TRBD2 (5 bases). The germline gives CDR1 MNHEY, CDR2 SVGAGI. The V and J ends lost 7 bases and 6 bases respectively, with 14 bases between them. The CDR3 has 13 residues.